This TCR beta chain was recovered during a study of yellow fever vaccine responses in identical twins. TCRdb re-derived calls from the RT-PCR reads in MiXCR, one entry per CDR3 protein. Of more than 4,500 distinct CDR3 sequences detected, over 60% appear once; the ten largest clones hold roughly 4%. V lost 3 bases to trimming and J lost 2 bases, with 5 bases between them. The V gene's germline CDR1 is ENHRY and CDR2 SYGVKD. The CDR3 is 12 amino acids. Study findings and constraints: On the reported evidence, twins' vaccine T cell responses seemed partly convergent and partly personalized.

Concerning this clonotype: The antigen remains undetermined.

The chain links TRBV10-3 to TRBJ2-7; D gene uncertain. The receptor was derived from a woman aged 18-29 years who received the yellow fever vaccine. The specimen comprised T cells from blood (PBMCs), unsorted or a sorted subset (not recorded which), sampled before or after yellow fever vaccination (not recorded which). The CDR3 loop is CAISERTYEQYF. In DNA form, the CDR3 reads TGTGCCATCAGTGAACGTACCTACGAGCAGTACTTC.